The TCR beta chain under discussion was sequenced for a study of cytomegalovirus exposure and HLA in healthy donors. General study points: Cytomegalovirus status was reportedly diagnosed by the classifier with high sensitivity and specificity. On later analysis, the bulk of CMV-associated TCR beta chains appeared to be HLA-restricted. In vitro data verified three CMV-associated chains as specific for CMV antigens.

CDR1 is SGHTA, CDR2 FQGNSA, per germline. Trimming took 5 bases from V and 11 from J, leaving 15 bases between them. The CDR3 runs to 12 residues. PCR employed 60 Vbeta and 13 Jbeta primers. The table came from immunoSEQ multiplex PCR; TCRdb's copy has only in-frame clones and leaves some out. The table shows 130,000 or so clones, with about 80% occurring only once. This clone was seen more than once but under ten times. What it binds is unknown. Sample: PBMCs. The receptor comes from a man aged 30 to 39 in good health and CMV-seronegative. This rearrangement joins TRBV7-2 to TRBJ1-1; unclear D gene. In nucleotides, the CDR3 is TGTGCCAGCAGCAGCCTCCAATGGTATGCTTTCTTT. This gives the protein CASSSLQWYAFF.